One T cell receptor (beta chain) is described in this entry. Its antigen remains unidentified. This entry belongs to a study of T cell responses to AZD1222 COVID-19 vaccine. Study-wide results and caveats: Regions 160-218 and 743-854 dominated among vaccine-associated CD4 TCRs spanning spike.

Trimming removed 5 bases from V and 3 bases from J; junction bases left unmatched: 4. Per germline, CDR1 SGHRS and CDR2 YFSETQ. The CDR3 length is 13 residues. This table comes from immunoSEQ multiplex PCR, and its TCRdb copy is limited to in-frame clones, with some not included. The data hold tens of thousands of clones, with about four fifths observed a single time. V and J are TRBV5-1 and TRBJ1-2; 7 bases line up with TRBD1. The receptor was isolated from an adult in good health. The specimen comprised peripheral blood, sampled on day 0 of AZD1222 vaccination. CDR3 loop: CASRPDRDYGYTF. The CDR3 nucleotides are TGCGCCAGCAGACCAGACAGGGACTATGGCTACACCTTC.